The clone carrying this T cell receptor (beta chain) has more than one count but fewer than ten. Its matching antigen is unknown. The PBMCs had their origin in roughly 9.4 ml of fresh peripheral blood. The CDR3 spans 15 residues. Trimming stripped 5 bases from V and 3 bases from J, with 14 bases between. Germline lookup yields CDR1 SGHTS and CDR2 YDEGEE. This entry comes from a study of T cells in Graves' hyperthyroidism and ophthalmopathy. Whole-study results and caveats: The authors' 13 V-J model separated ophthalmopathy from stable hyperthyroidism.

From RNA transcripts, TCR beta CDR3 regions were amplified. Using the HTBI primer set, a first-round RT-PCR was run on the TCR CDR3. TCRdb ran MiXCR on the multiplex PCR reads and lists one entry per CDR3 protein. The sample lists about 410,000 distinct CDR3 sequences, approximately 15% occurring once. The receptor's source is a woman aged 25 to 39 with Graves' ophthalmopathy. The J gene is TRBJ1-4, the V gene TRBV5-8; a possible D gene is TRBD1 (5 bases). The source material was blood. The CDR3 loop reads CASSRGEGPNEKLFF. For the CDR3, the DNA is TGTGCCAGCAGTCGTGGAGAGGGGCCTAATGAAAAACTGTTTTTT.